A selection of T cell receptor beta chains follows, all from one sample in a study of CXCR3-negative and CXCR3-positive naive CD8 T cells. TCRdb reanalyzed the 5' RACE reads, giving one entry per CDR3 protein sequence and no DNA. This specimen shows around 88,000 distinct CDR3 sequences; the ten leading clones hold less than 1.1%. The sample consisted of naive CXCR3+ CD8+ T cells from blood. Every receptor here comes from a human donor in good health. Some clones in this sample may be carry-over from other donors' samples. The CDR3 runs from the conserved cysteine through the conserved F or W.

j_call: TRBJ2-1; v_call: TRBV20-1; cdr3_aa: CSARTVQDREYNEQFF
j_call: TRBJ1-2; v_call: TRBV6-5; cdr3_aa: CASSYSGTGSFGYTF
j_call: TRBJ2-7; v_call: TRBV4-1; cdr3_aa: CASSQGVTGGYEQYF
j_call: TRBJ2-7; v_call: TRBV5-6; cdr3_aa: CASSWKSQGGVEQYF
j_call: TRBJ1-2; v_call: TRBV7-6; cdr3_aa: CASSSPWDGANNYGYTF
j_call: TRBJ2-2; v_call: TRBV28; cdr3_aa: CASSLYTTTGELFF
j_call: TRBJ2-1; v_call: TRBV4-2; cdr3_aa: CASSSPPEGQTYNEQFF
j_call: TRBJ1-3; v_call: TRBV20-1; cdr3_aa: CSVRGGYPDSGNTIYF
j_call: TRBJ2-5; v_call: TRBV7-2; cdr3_aa: CASSLNGGPSETQYF
j_call: TRBJ2-1; v_call: TRBV6-2/TRBV6-3; cdr3_aa: CASSPGQGAFNEQFF
j_call: TRBJ2-7; v_call: TRBV6-5; cdr3_aa: CASSYGAETYEQYF
j_call: TRBJ2-1; v_call: TRBV3-1; cdr3_aa: CASSLGQGDEQFF
j_call: TRBJ1-2; v_call: TRBV29-1; cdr3_aa: CSVGELDIYGYTF
j_call: TRBJ2-2; v_call: TRBV29-1; cdr3_aa: CSVEGWGPNTGELFF
j_call: TRBJ2-3; v_call: TRBV6-5; cdr3_aa: CASSYRGDSTDTQYF
j_call: TRBJ2-7; v_call: TRBV28; cdr3_aa: CASSLGGYEQYF
j_call: TRBJ1-2; v_call: TRBV29-1; cdr3_aa: CSVEDGTNGYTF
j_call: TRBJ2-5; v_call: TRBV7-9; cdr3_aa: CASSPGAFQETQYF
j_call: TRBJ2-1; v_call: TRBV24-1; cdr3_aa: CATSGRGETYNEQFF
j_call: TRBJ2-7; v_call: TRBV14; cdr3_aa: CASSQDQGSIDYEQYF
j_call: TRBJ1-1; v_call: TRBV19; cdr3_aa: CASGTSPLTEAFF
j_call: TRBJ2-7; v_call: TRBV19; cdr3_aa: CASSPRTFYEQYF
j_call: TRBJ2-7; v_call: TRBV29-1; cdr3_aa: CSVEGDRGTYEQYF
j_call: TRBJ2-7; v_call: TRBV11-3; cdr3_aa: CASSLLAGGTYEQYF
j_call: TRBJ1-1; v_call: TRBV7-6; cdr3_aa: CASSLSAGSTEAFF
j_call: TRBJ1-2; v_call: TRBV11-2; cdr3_aa: CASSWAGGSHYGYTF
j_call: TRBJ2-2; v_call: TRBV27; cdr3_aa: CASSLSPDRAGELFF
j_call: TRBJ2-1; v_call: TRBV20-1; cdr3_aa: CSARDRSGGYNEQFF
j_call: TRBJ1-2; v_call: TRBV7-2; cdr3_aa: CASSPGTGGISGYTF
j_call: TRBJ2-3; v_call: TRBV20-1; cdr3_aa: CSARDNSGVGGPTDTQYF
j_call: TRBJ2-7; v_call: TRBV29-1; cdr3_aa: CSVRTVGTYEQYF
j_call: TRBJ2-5; v_call: TRBV20-1; cdr3_aa: CSAREGRGGQETQYF
j_call: TRBJ2-3; v_call: TRBV3-1; cdr3_aa: CASSPNGVATDTQYF
j_call: TRBJ2-7; v_call: TRBV29-1; cdr3_aa: CSVLVGGSYEQYF
j_call: TRBJ1-2; v_call: TRBV5-1; cdr3_aa: CASSSLGALHGYTF
j_call: TRBJ2-7; v_call: TRBV4-3; cdr3_aa: CASSQDRSYEQYF
j_call: TRBJ1-5; v_call: TRBV12-3/TRBV12-4; cdr3_aa: CASKDSFYSNQPQHF
j_call: TRBJ2-7; v_call: TRBV12-5; cdr3_aa: CASGLVRFQGEIHEQYF
j_call: TRBJ2-3; v_call: TRBV10-3; cdr3_aa: CAIEAGAFFDTQYF
j_call: TRBJ2-7; v_call: TRBV5-1; cdr3_aa: CASRGTGTDSYEQYF